These T cell receptor beta chains were read from a single sample in a study of early T cells in non-severe SARS-CoV-2 infection. TCRdb itself ran the 5' RACE reads through MiXCR, one entry per CDR3 protein. This table holds 45,000 to 65,000 distinct CDR3 sequences, about 9.3% found once. Source material: whole blood. Receptor source: an adult who was a healthcare worker with PCR-confirmed SARS-CoV-2 infection or an uninfected control (not recorded which). The CDR3 runs from the conserved cysteine through the conserved F or W. D genes are given only for firm matches. Size is stated for part of the rows, as once, few or many counts, or as a class when the clone is expanded.

v_call: TRBV6-2/TRBV6-3; d_call: TRBD2; j_call: TRBJ2-1; clone_size: many; cdr3_nt: TGTGCCAGCAGCTTCAGCGGGATAGCCTACAATGAGCAGTTCTTC; cdr3_aa: CASSFSGIAYNEQFF
v_call: TRBV6-4; d_call: NA; j_call: TRBJ2-6; clone_size: few; cdr3_nt: TGTGCCAGCAGTGTGACCGGCTCTGGGGCCAACGTCCTGACTTTC; cdr3_aa: CASSVTGSGANVLTF
v_call: TRBV10-3; d_call: NA; j_call: TRBJ1-1; clone_size: many; cdr3_nt: TGTGCCATCAGTGTGGGTACAGCCCCGAACACTGAAGCTTTCTTT; cdr3_aa: CAISVGTAPNTEAFF
v_call: TRBV27; d_call: NA; j_call: TRBJ1-3; clone_size: many; cdr3_nt: TGTGCCAGCAGTTTGACAGTTGGAAACACCATATATTTT; cdr3_aa: CASSLTVGNTIYF
v_call: TRBV7-9; d_call: NA; j_call: TRBJ1-2; clone_size: few; cdr3_nt: TGTGCCAGCAGCTTCGACATGAACTATGGCTACACCTTC; cdr3_aa: CASSFDMNYGYTF
v_call: TRBV10-3; d_call: TRBD1; j_call: TRBJ2-7; clone_size: many; cdr3_nt: TGTGCCATCAGGGGACAGGGATCCTACGAGCAGTACTTC; cdr3_aa: CAIRGQGSYEQYF
v_call: TRBV5-1; d_call: NA; j_call: TRBJ2-1; clone_size: many; cdr3_nt: TGCGCCAGCAGCTTGGGGGCCAGGGTCAATGAGCAGTTCTTC; cdr3_aa: CASSLGARVNEQFF
v_call: TRBV4-2; d_call: NA; j_call: TRBJ1-5; clone_size: many; cdr3_nt: TGTGCCAGCAGCCAAGAGCAAAGGGGAAATAGCAATCAGCCCCAGCATTTT; cdr3_aa: CASSQEQRGNSNQPQHF
v_call: TRBV11-2; d_call: TRBD1; j_call: TRBJ2-7; clone_size: NA; cdr3_nt: TGTGCCAGCAGCTTAACAGGGGGGCAAGAGCAGTACTTC; cdr3_aa: CASSLTGGQEQYF
v_call: TRBV6-6; d_call: TRBD2; j_call: TRBJ2-3; clone_size: many; cdr3_nt: TGTGCCAGCAGCTCCCCTCTAGCGGAAAGCACAGATACGCAGTATTTT; cdr3_aa: CASSSPLAESTDTQYF